These T cell receptor beta chains were read from a single sample in a study of blood T cell repertoires in COVID-19. Assay: immunoSEQ multiplex PCR; the TCRdb copy retains only in-frame clones and omits some. Among fewer than 50,000 clones, about 90% were seen once, and the ten largest hold 25% to 30%. Source material: peripheral blood. The source is a man aged 55 to 70 with active or convalescent COVID-19. The CDR3 runs from the conserved cysteine through the conserved F or W. A D gene is named only where the DNA matches it firmly. For some rows the clone size is stated as once, few or many, or as a class when expanded; others skip it.

NA TRBJ1-5 NA TRBV6-2/TRBV6-3 CASSYQAGTPPQHF TGTGCCAGCAGTTACCAAGCGGGGACTCCACCCCAGCATTTT
TRBD1 TRBJ1-5 NA TRBV4-1 CASSQESTGEFNQPQHF TGCGCCAGCAGCCAAGAGTCGACAGGGGAGTTCAATCAGCCCCAGCATTTT
TRBD2 TRBJ2-1 NA TRBV30 CACTGRTSLWQFF TGTGCCTGTACGGGCCGGACTAGTCTCTGGCAGTTCTTC
TRBD1 TRBJ2-7 NA TRBV6-5 CASSRGTGSYEQYF TGTGCCAGCAGTAGGGGGACAGGGTCCTACGAGCAGTACTTC
NA TRBJ2-3 NA TRBV5-1 CASSLVAGATDTQYF TGCGCCAGCAGCTTGGTTGCAGGGGCTACAGATACGCAGTATTTT
TRBD1 TRBJ1-3 once TRBV6-2/TRBV6-3 CASSYDRGRSGNTIYF TGTGCCAGCAGTTACGACAGGGGGCGATCTGGAAACACCATATATTTT
TRBD1 TRBJ1-6 medium-sized TRBV6-2/TRBV6-3 CASSYSETGVNNSPLHF TGTGCCAGCAGTTACTCTGAGACAGGGGTAAATAATTCACCCCTCCACTTT
TRBD2 TRBJ2-3 few TRBV28 CASSRGLARDTQYF TGTGCCAGCAGTCGGGGACTAGCCAGAGATACGCAGTATTTT
TRBD1 TRBJ1-2 NA TRBV28 CASGQGHGYTF TGTGCCAGCGGACAGGGTCATGGCTACACCTTC
TRBD2 TRBJ2-4 NA TRBV19 CASRLAGAKNIQYF TGTGCCAGTAGGCTAGCGGGAGCCAAAAACATTCAGTACTTC
TRBD2 TRBJ2-3 NA TRBV5-1 CASSRALAGAGVDTQYF TGCGCCAGCTCCCGGGCCCTAGCGGGCGCGGGGGTAGATACGCAGTATTTT
NA TRBJ1-5 NA TRBV24-1 CATTYYSGQNQDSNQPQHF TGTGCCACCACGTACTATTCGGGACAAAATCAGGATAGCAATCAGCCCCAGCATTTT
NA TRBJ2-2 NA TRBV13 CASSLVRGVKGTGELFF TGTGCCAGCAGCTTAGTCAGGGGCGTAAAGGGCACCGGGGAGCTGTTTTTT
NA TRBJ2-6 NA TRBV28 CASSTSSGANVLTF TGTGCCAGCAGTACTAGCTCTGGGGCCAACGTCCTGACTTTC
TRBD1 TRBJ2-3 NA TRBV18 CASSPLRTGSTDTQYF TGTGCCAGCTCACCACTGAGGACAGGGAGCACAGATACGCAGTATTTT
NA TRBJ2-7 NA TRBV27 CASRGTRQTYEQYF TGTGCCAGCAGGGGGACACGCCAGACCTACGAGCAGTACTTC
TRBD2 TRBJ2-7 NA TRBV5-1 CASSLVSGAGYEQYF TGCGCCAGCAGCTTGGTTAGCGGGGCGGGCTACGAGCAGTACTTC
TRBD1 TRBJ1-5 once TRBV27 CASSNRGYSGNQPQHF TGTGCCAGCAGCAACAGGGGCTACTCGGGCAATCAGCCCCAGCATTTT
TRBD2 TRBJ2-2 few TRBV7-3 CASSPTSGRATGELFF TGTGCCAGCAGCCCGACTAGCGGGAGAGCAACCGGGGAGCTGTTTTTT
TRBD2 TRBJ2-2 once TRBV3-1/TRBV3-2 CASSQDSRGLGDTGELFF TGTGCCAGCAGCCAAGATTCCCGAGGACTAGGGGACACCGGGGAGCTGTTTTTT
TRBD1 TRBJ1-3 NA TRBV30 CAWKWGQGGNTIYF TGTGCCTGGAAATGGGGACAGGGAGGAAACACCATATATTTT
NA TRBJ2-1 NA TRBV24-1 CAPQAPIFYPGVEQFF TGTGCCCCCCAAGCCCCTATATTTTACCCCGGTGTGGAGCAGTTCTTC
TRBD1 TRBJ2-7 NA TRBV7-9 CASSFSQDRGEQYF TGTGCCAGCAGCTTTTCCCAGGACAGGGGGGAGCAGTACTTC
TRBD1 TRBJ2-5 NA TRBV28 CASSPYPSTGRVSETQYF TGTGCCAGCAGTCCTTACCCCTCGACAGGGCGCGTTTCGGAGACCCAGTACTTC
NA TRBJ1-3 few TRBV7-8 CASSLQYTIYF TGTGCCAGCAGCCTACAGTACACCATATATTTT
TRBD2 TRBJ2-3 NA TRBV5-4 CASSREAGAADTQYF TGTGCCAGCAGCCGTGAGGCGGGAGCTGCAGATACGCAGTATTTT
NA TRBJ2-7 NA TRBV7-7 CASSLAASYEQYF TGTGCTAGCAGCTTAGCGGCCTCCTACGAGCAGTACTTC
TRBD2 TRBJ2-7 NA TRBV7-3 CASSPSGTNDEQYF TGTGCCAGCAGCCCAAGCGGGACGAATGACGAGCAGTACTTC
TRBD2 TRBJ2-1 NA TRBV6-1 CASSERRTSGYNEQFF TGTGCCAGCAGTGAACGACGGACTAGCGGTTACAATGAGCAGTTCTTC
TRBD2 TRBJ2-1 NA TRBV7-2 CASSFRIAGGTRGEQFF TGTGCCAGCAGCTTCCGTATAGCGGGAGGCACGCGGGGTGAGCAGTTCTTC
NA TRBJ2-2 NA TRBV10-3 CAISVGGTGELFF TGTGCCATCAGTGTAGGGGGCACCGGGGAGCTGTTTTTT
TRBD1 TRBJ1-5 NA TRBV18 CASSPVSGKQGSIKVRQPQHF TGTGCCAGCTCACCAGTAAGCGGAAAACAGGGGAGTATAAAGGTGCGTCAGCCCCAGCATTTT
NA TRBJ1-1 once TRBV19 CASSIQTRERHYPEAFF TGTGCCAGTAGTATTCAAACGAGGGAAAGGCACTACCCTGAAGCTTTCTTT
NA TRBJ1-1 few TRBV11-2 CASSLGLSQGEAFF TGTGCCAGCAGCTTAGGGTTGTCGCAGGGTGAAGCTTTCTTT
NA TRBJ2-5 NA TRBV5-5 CASSLAPNGETQYF TGTGCCAGCAGCTTGGCCCCGAACGGAGAGACCCAGTACTTC
TRBD2 TRBJ2-1 NA TRBV5-1 CASTYSGSSYNEQFF TGCGCCAGTACATATAGCGGGAGTTCCTACAATGAGCAGTTCTTC
NA TRBJ1-6 once TRBV30 CAWSGPGRLNSPLHF TGTGCCTGGAGTGGTCCTGGCCGACTAAATTCACCCCTCCACTTT
NA TRBJ1-5 NA TRBV28 CASSFYAGPLSYSNQPQHF TGTGCCAGCAGTTTTTACGCGGGGCCCCTCTCCTATAGCAATCAGCCCCAGCATTTT
TRBD2 TRBJ2-1 NA TRBV2 CASWPGGLAGAPDEQFF TGTGCCAGCTGGCCAGGGGGACTAGCGGGAGCCCCGGATGAGCAGTTCTTC
TRBD1 TRBJ2-3 NA TRBV6-2/TRBV6-3 CASSPRDRGRGDTQYF TGTGCCAGCAGTCCCCGGGACAGGGGGCGTGGAGATACGCAGTATTTT
NA TRBJ2-5 NA TRBV10-1 CASSESRGSETQYF TGCGCCAGCAGTGAGTCCCGGGGGTCGGAGACCCAGTACTTC
TRBD1 TRBJ1-4 NA TRBV5-1 CASSFGTGNEKLFF TGCGCCAGCAGCTTCGGGACAGGGAATGAAAAACTGTTTTTT